This T cell receptor (beta chain) was identified during a study of T cell responses to AZD1222 COVID-19 vaccine. Across the whole study: Analyses pooled second doses at about 4 or about 12 weeks.

Clones were read by immunoSEQ multiplex PCR, and TCRdb kept only the in-frame ones, dropping some. The data show about 140,000 clones, approximately 90% seen once. The CDR3 loop spans 14 amino acids. V lost 1 base and J 0 bases, leaving 10 bases between the germline ends. Germline V gene sequence: CDR1 GTSNPN, CDR2 SVGIG (reference sequence). This TCR was recovered from an adult in good health. The chain links TRBV30 to TRBJ2-7; D remains ambiguous. This specimen consisted of peripheral blood, obtained on day 0 of AZD1222 vaccination. CDR3 protein: CAWSEKTGSYEQYF. The CDR3 nucleotides read TGTGCCTGGAGTGAAAAAACCGGCTCCTACGAGCAGTACTTC.